The sequence of this T cell receptor (beta chain) was determined in a study of T-cell reconstitution after alpha-beta-depleted transplantation in children. Overall study results and limits: Reported findings indicate that, about two months after transplant, alpha-beta T cells came from several hundred expanded clones, which were derived from non-depleted graft cells. T-cell counts and diversity at one year following transplant were attributed mainly to newly produced T cells. In some patients, recipient T cells and intrathymic progenitors surviving conditioning explained high day-60 diversity.

In this sample, this clonotype turned up many times. Its matching antigen is unknown. Unique molecular identifiers were used in preparing the TCRbeta library. One entry per CDR3 protein results from TCRdb running MiXCR on the PCR reads. The data contain some 200,000 distinct CDR3 sequences, 5% to 6.5% of them seen just once; the ten biggest clones take up roughly 4.7%. CDR1 and CDR2 (germline): KGHDR, SFDVKD. Trimming removed 3 bases from V and 1 base from J, with 9 bases in between. This CDR3 spans 14 amino acids. The TCR originated in a girl under two years old with combined immunodeficiency, due to receive a stem cell transplant. Sequenced here: PBMCs, sampled before TCRalphabeta/CD19-depleted stem cell transplant. V and J are TRBV24-1 and TRBJ2-7, with D perhaps TRBD1 or TRBD2 (5 bases each). CDR3 in DNA: TGTGCCACCAGTGATAGGGACGGGTCCTACGAGCAGTACTTC. Protein: CATSDRDGSYEQYF.